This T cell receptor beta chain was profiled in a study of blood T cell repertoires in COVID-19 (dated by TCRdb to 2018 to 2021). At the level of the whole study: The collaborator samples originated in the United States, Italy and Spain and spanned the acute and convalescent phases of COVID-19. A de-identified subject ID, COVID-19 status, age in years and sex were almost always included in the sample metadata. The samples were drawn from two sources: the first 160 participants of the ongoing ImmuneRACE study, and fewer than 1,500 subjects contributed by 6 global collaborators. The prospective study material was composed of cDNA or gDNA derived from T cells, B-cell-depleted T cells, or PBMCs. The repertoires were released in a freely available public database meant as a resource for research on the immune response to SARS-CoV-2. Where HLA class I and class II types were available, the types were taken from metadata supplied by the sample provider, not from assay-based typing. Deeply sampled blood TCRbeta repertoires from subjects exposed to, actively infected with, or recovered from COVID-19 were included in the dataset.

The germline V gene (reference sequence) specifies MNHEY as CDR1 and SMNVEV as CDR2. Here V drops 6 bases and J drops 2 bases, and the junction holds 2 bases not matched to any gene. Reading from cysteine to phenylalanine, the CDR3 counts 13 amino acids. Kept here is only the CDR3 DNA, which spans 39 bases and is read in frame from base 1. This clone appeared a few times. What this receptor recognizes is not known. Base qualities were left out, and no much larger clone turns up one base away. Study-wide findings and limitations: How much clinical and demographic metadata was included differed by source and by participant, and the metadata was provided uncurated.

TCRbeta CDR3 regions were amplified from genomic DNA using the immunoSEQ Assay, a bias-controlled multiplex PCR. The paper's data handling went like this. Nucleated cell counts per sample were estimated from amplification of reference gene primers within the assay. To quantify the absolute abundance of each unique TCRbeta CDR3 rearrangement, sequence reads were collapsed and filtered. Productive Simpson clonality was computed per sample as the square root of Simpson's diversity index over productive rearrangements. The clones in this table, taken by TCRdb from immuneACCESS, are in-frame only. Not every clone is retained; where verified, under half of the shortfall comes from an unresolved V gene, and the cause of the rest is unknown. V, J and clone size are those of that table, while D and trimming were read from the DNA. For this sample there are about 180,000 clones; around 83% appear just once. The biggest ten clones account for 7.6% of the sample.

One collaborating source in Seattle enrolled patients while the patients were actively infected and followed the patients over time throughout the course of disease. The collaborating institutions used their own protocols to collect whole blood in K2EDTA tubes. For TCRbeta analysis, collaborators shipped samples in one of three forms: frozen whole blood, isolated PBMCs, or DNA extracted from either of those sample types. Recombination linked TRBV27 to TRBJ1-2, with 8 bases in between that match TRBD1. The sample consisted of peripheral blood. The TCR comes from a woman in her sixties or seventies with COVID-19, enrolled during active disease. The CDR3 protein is CASRRTGNYGYTF. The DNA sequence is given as TGTGCCAGCAGGCGGACAGGGAACTATGGCTACACCTTC.